One T cell receptor (beta chain) is described in this entry. This specimen belongs to a study of technical replicates of blood from a few donors. CDR1 is LNHDA and CDR2 is SQIVND in the germline V gene (reference sequence). CDR3 length: 15 residues. J gave up 2 bases and V 6 bases, and 10 bases lay outside the gene matches. TCRdb's copy holds only in-frame clones and misses some; the assay was immunoSEQ multiplex PCR. This sample yields about 64,000 clones, of which approximately 86% are seen a single time; roughly 5.1% belongs to the top ten. The sequencing input was PBMCs. The origin of this receptor is a human donor in good health. Some clones in this sample may be carry-over from other donors' samples. This chain links TRBV19 with TRBJ2-7, with 7 bases lining up with TRBD2. The CDR3 region is CASSQTRGDTYEQYF. The CDR3 DNA follows: TGTGCCAGTAGCCAAACTCGGGGGGATACCTACGAGCAGTACTTC.